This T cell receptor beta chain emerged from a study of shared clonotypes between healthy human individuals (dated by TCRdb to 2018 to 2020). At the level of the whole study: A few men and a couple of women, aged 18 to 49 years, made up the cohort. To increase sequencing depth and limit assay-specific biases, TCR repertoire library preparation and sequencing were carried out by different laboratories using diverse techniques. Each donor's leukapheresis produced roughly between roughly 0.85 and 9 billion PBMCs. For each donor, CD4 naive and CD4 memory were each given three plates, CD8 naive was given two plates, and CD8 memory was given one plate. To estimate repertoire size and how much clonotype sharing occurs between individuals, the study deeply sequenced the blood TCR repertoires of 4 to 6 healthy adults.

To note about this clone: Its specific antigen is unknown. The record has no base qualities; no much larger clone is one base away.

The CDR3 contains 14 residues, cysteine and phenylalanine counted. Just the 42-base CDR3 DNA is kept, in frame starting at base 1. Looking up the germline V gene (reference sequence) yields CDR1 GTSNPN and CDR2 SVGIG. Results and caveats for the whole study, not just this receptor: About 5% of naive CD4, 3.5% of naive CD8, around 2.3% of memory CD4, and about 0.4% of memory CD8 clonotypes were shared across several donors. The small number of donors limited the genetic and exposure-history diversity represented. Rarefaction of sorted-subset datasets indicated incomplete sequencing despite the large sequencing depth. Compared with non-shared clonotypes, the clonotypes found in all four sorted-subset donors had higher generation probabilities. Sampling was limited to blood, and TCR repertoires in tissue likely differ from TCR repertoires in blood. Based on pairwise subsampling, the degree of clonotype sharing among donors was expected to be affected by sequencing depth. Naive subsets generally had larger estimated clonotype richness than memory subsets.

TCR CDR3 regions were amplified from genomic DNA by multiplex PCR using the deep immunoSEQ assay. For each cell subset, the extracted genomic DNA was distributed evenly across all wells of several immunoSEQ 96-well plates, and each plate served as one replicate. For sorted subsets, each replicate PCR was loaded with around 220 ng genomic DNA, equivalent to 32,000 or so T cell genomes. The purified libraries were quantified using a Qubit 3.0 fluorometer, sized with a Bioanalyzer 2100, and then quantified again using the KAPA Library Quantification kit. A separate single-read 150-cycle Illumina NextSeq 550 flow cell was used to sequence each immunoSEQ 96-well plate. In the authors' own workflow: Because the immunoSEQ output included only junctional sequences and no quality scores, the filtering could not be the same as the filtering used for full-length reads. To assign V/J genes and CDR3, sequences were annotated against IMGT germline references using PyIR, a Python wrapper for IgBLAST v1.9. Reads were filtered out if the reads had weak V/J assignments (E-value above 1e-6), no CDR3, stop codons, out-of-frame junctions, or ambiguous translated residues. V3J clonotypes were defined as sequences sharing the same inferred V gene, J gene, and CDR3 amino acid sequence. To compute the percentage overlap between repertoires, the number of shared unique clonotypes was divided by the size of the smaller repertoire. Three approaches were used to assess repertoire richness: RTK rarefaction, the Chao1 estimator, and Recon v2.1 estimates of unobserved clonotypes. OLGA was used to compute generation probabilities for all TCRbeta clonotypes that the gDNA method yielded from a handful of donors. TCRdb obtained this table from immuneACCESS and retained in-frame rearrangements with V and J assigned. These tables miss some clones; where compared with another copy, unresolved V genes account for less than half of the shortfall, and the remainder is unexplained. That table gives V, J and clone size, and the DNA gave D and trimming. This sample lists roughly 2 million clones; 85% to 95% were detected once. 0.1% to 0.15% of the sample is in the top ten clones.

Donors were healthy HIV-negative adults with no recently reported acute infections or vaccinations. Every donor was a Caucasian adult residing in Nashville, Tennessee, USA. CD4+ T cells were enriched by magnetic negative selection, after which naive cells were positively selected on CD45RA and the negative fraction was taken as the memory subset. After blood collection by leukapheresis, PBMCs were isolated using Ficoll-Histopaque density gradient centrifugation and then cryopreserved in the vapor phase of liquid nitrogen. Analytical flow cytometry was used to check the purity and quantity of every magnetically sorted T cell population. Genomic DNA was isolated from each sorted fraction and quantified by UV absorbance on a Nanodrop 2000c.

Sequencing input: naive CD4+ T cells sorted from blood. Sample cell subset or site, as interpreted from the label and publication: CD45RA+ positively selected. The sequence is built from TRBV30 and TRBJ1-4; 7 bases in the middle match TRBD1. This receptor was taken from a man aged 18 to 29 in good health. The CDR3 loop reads CAQRGAGGNEKLFF. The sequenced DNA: TGTGCTCAGAGGGGGGCAGGGGGAAATGAAAAACTGTTTTTT.